This TCR beta chain was observed in a study of cytomegalovirus exposure and HLA in healthy donors. Study findings and constraints: In the 130 or so validation repertoires, about 95% of cluster scores exceeded 0, per a later analysis. Specific recognition of CMV antigens was confirmed in vitro for a few chains (all CMV-associated). The study recorded more than 150 TCR beta chains that were cytomegalovirus-associated.

Generated by immunoSEQ multiplex PCR, the TCRdb table keeps only in-frame clones and is missing some. Among some 140,000 clones, about 88% were seen once, and the ten largest hold roughly 9.3%. The CDR3 has 16 residues. The V and J ends lost 2 bases and 4 bases respectively, with 17 bases between them. The V gene's germline CDR1 is MGHDK and CDR2 SYGVNS. Details on this clone: Antigen specificity is unknown.

The gene calls are TRBV25-1 and TRBJ2-5; possibly TRBD2 for D (6 bases). The source is a woman aged 18-29 years in good health and CMV-seropositive. Sample: PBMCs. The CDR3 sequence is CASSEGARAGGETQYF. The CDR3 DNA follows: TGTGCCAGCAGTGAAGGTGCGCGGGCCGGGGGAGAGACCCAGTACTTC.